The entry below describes one TCR beta chain. This clone came up once. Its antigen is currently not known. Base qualities are not provided; no much larger clone lies one nucleotide away. This sample was included in a study of cytotoxic CD8 clonotypes in ibrutinib-treated CLL (dated by TCRdb to 2020 to 2022). About the investigation overall: The cohort was composed of 10 to 11 relapsed/refractory and 15 treatment-naive patients; IGHV unmutated status was identified in 17 to 18 patients. Partial responses were observed in some 24 patients and complete responses in 2; after a median follow-up of 68 months, remission was maintained in approximately 14 patients and progression was observed in roughly twelve. Of the 90 or so participants in the trial, 20 to 30 had longitudinal samples available. All remission and progressive disease samples were collected while patients were still receiving ibrutinib. Samples at response were collected after a median of 12 months of treatment, with a range of about 6 to 40 months. Samples averaged approximately 240,000 productive templates and some 96,000 productive rearrangements. Cryopreserved peripheral blood mononuclear cells were collected at three points: before therapy, at response, and at either sustained remission or disease progression.

The time point label of this sample denotes: 12 months on ibrutinib. For TCR beta library preparation, approximately 2 micrograms of genomic DNA were isolated from cryopreserved PBMCs. Longitudinal blood samples from CLL patients receiving ibrutinib monotherapy were subjected to high-throughput TCR beta sequencing. The patients were enrolled in a single-center, open-label phase 2 trial of ibrutinib monotherapy. From cysteine to phenylalanine, the CDR3 is 17 amino acids long. The only DNA kept is the CDR3, 51 bases in frame from the first base. In the germline V gene, CDR1 corresponds to LGHNA and CDR2 to YSLEER. V loses 0 bases of germline sequence and J loses 1 base, and the interval between the two ends is 14 bases. A MiSeq instrument was used for deep resolution sequencing, which targeted depths ranging from 1 in 1 million up to 1 in 200,000 T cells, with coverage averaging 10x for each clonotype. The immunoSEQ hsTCRB Kit was used to generate TCR beta libraries. The authors processed their data as follows. ImmunoSEQ Data Assistant and ImmunoSEQ Analyzer were used for data analysis, and V, D and J genes were assigned according to IMGT definitions. Clonality, with values ranging from 0 to 1, was calculated as one minus the normalized Shannon entropy of productive rearrangement frequencies. Only overrepresented clonotypes making up at least 0.05% of each patient's repertoire were included in the public clonotype analysis. About twelve repertoires from age-matched healthy donors, obtained from immuneACCESS, served as clonality controls. The immuneACCESS repertoire file appears here via TCRdb, limited to in-frame rearrangements. These files lack a portion of the clones; in checked studies, under half of the deficit traces to unresolved V genes, and the cause of the others is not known. V, J and clone size were drawn from that table, and D and trimming were deduced from the DNA. The table for this sample lists roughly 40,000 clones; over 60% of them were counted only once. Roughly 13% of the sample is taken by the ten largest.

The full study reports these points: At ibrutinib response clonality went up, during sustained remission it held steady, and at progression it dropped back toward baseline. Sustained-remission and progressing patients did not have matched sampling times, and lymph node repertoires were not examined. Baseline clonality was found to be higher than that of age-matched healthy donors and was strongly correlated with circulating CD8+ T-cell counts. Public clonotypes were rare and either shrank or stayed stable during treatment, and the rise in clonality at ibrutinib response reflected expansion of private clonotypes.

The source was PBMCs, collected after 12 months of ibrutinib treatment. This receptor was obtained from a human donor with chronic lymphocytic leukemia. The sequence joins TRBV4-3 to TRBJ2-3; the D gene cannot be named for sure. CDR3 sequence: CASSQERSAQGTDTQYF. The DNA sequence reads TGCGCCAGCAGCCAAGAGAGGAGTGCTCAGGGCACAGATACGCAGTATTTT.